This entry concerns a single T cell receptor beta chain. This entry belongs to a study of CD8 T cells in Susac syndrome. RNA amounts of 0.5 to 1 ug underwent reverse transcription with random hexamers. Amplification of TCR beta CDR3 across 54 Vbeta and 13 Jbeta was performed with immunoSEQ multiplex PCR. TCRdb processed the immunoSEQ multiplex PCR reads anew with MiXCR; each CDR3 protein has one entry. The sample has about 210,000 distinct CDR3 sequences, about 95% seen once. This sequence was found in a human donor with multiple sclerosis. The specimen sequenced was CD4+ T cells from PBMCs.

The DNA for the CDR3 is TGTGCCAGCAGTACCCGACAGGGGCCCCTCCACTTT. It translates to CASSTRQGPLHF. This chain joins TRBV6-5 and TRBJ1-6; the match to TRBD1 covers 8 bases. The V and J ends lost 5 bases and 13 bases, in that order; junction bases with no gene match: 4. CDR3 length equals 12 residues. Looked up from germline, CDR1 is MNHEY and CDR2 is SVGAGI.